The clone carrying this T cell receptor (beta chain) was seen only a few times. Its antigen is still unknown. These data are taken from a study of T-cell reconstitution after alpha-beta-depleted transplantation in children. General study results and limits: By about two months after transplant, alpha-beta T cells reportedly arose from several hundred graft clones that had expanded. T-cell counts and diversity at one year post-transplant came mainly from newly produced T cells. TCRbeta diversity was high at day 60 in some patients (a result of surviving recipient T cells and thymic progenitors).

CDR3 length equals 15 residues. Germline V gene sequence: CDR1 LGHDT, CDR2 YNNKEL (reference sequence). The V and J ends lost 5 bases and 1 base respectively, with 14 bases between them. Unique molecular identifiers featured in how the TCRbeta library was prepared. In TCRdb, the PCR reads were re-called with MiXCR into one record per CDR3 protein. The sample shows approximately 230,000 distinct CDR3 sequences, 20% to 30% of them seen only once. Source: PBMCs, mostly from graft donor cells, taken 360 days after TCRalphabeta/CD19-depleted stem cell transplant. The chain is built from TRBV3-1 and TRBJ2-5; maybe TRBD2 (5 bases). The clonotype originates from a female patient aged 2 to 10 who had a stem cell transplant for congenital amegakaryocytic thrombocytopenia, so the T cells may come from the graft donor. The CDR3 loop is CASSALAGTQETQYF. CDR3 coding DNA: TGTGCCAGCAGCGCGCTAGCCGGTACCCAAGAGACCCAGTACTTC.